The clone carrying this T cell receptor beta chain has just one count. The antigen is undetermined. The data originate from a study of CD8+ T cells in alopecia areata. Study overall: Treatment of the treated patients consisted of oral tofacitinib, 5 to 10 mg twice daily.

As the sequencing template, cDNA was produced by extracting RNA and reverse transcribing it. The assay was immunoSEQ multiplex PCR, and TCRdb's table has in-frame clones only and misses some. The profile shows approximately 210,000 clones, 40% to 45% of them singletons. Specified treatment: oral pan-JAK inhibitor, 5-10 mg twice daily. Peripheral blood and lesional scalp punch biopsies came from alopecia areata patients. Study findings and constraints: As there was one nonresponder, how baseline CD8+ expansion relates to response remains uncertain. TCR sharing across patients was less clear than in mice, possibly HLA-related.

Germline lookup yields CDR1 KGHSH and CDR2 LQKENI. The CDR3 totals 14 residues. Deletions cut 3 bases from V and 1 base from J, with 9 bases between. The sequence was obtained from a human donor with alopecia areata. The chain employs TRBV18 and TRBJ1-1; D not resolved. The source material was CD4+ T cells sorted from blood, sampled at approximately week 37, from a patient treated with tofacitinib. Here the CDR3 reads CASSPRAQNTEAFF. The CDR3 DNA reads TGTGCCAGCTCACCGAGAGCACAGAACACTGAAGCTTTCTTT.